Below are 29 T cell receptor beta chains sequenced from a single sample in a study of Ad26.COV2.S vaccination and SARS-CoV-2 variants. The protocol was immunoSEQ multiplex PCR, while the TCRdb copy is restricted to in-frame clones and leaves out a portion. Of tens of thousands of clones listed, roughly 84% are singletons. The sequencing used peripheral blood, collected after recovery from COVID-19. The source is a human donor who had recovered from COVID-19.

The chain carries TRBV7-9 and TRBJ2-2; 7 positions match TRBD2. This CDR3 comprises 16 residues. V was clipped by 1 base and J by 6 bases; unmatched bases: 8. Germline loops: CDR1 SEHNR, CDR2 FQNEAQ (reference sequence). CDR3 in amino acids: CASSLEGGISAGELFF. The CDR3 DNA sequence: TGTGCCAGCAGCTTAGAGGGAGGGATCTCGGCCGGGGAGCTGTTTTTT.

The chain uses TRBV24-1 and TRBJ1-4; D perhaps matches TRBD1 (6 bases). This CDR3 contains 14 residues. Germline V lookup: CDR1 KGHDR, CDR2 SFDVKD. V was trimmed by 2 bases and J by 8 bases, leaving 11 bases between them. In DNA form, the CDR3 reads TGTGCCACCAGTGATTCAGGGGTGAAGGAAAAACTGTTTTTT. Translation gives CATSDSGVKEKLFF.

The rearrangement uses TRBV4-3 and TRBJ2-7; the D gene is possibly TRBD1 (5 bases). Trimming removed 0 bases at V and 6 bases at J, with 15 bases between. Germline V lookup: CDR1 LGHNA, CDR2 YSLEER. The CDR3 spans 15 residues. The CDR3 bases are TGCGCCAGCAGCCAAGAGGGGCAGGGTAGGTTCGAGCAGTACTTC. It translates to CASSQEGQGRFEQYF.

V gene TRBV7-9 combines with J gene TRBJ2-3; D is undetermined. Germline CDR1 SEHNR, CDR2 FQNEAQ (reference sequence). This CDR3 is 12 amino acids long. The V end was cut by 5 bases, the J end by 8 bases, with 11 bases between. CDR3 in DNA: TGTGCCAGCAGCCCCGAAGGCTTTACGCAGTATTTT. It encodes CASSPEGFTQYF.

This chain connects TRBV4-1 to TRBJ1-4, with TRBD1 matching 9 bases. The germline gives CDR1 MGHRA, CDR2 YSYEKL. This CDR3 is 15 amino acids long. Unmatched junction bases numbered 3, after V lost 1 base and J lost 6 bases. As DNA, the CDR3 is TGCGCCAGCAGCCAAGGCCGACAGGGGGATGAAAAACTGTTTTTT. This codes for CASSQGRQGDEKLFF.

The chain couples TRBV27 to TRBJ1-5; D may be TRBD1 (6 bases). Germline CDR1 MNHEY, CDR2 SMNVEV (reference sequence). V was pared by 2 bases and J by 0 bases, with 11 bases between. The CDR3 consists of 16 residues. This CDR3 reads CASSLPQGISNQPQHF. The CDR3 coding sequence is TGTGCCAGCAGTTTACCACAGGGTATTAGCAATCAGCCCCAGCATTTT.

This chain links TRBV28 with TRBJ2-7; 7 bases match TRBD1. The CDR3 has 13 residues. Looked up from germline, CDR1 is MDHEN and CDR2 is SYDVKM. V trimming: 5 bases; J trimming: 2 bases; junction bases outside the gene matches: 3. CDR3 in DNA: TGTGCCAGCAGTCTGGGACAGACCTACGAGCAGTACTTC. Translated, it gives CASSLGQTYEQYF. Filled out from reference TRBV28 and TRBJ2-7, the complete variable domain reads DVKVTQSSRYLVKRTGEKVFLECVQDMDHENMFWYRQDPGLGLRLIYFSYDVKMKEKGDIPEGYSVSREKKERFSLILESASTNQTSMYLCASSLGQTYEQYFGPGTRLTVT.

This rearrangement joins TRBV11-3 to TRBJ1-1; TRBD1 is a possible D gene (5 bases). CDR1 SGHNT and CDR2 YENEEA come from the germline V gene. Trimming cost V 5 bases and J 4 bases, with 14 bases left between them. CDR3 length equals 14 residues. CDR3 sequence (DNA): TGTGCCAGCAGCCCGGCTCAGGGCCTCACTGAAGCTTTCTTT. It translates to CASSPAQGLTEAFF.

The CDR3 DNA is TGTGCCAGCAGCGCCCCCGGGGGGACTGACCAGTATTTT. Its translation: CASSAPGGTDQYF. The gene calls are TRBV9 and TRBJ2-3, with 7 bases that match TRBD2. Germline V lookup: CDR1 SGDLS, CDR2 YYNGEE. The CDR3 is 13 residues long. With 3 bases clipped from V and 12 bases from J, the junction kept 10 bases outside the gene matches.

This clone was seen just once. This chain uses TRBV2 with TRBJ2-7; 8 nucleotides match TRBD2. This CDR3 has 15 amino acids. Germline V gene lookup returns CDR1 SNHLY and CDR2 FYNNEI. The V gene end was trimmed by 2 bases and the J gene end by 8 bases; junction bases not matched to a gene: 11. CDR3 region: CASSEYSGGWGQQYF. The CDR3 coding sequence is TGTGCCAGCAGTGAATACTCGGGAGGGTGGGGACAGCAGTACTTC.

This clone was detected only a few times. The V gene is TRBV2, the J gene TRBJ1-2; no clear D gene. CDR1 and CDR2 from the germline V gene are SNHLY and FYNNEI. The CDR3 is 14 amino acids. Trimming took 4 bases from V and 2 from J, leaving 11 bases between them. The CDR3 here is CASSVTLNNYGYTF. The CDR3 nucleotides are TGTGCCAGCAGTGTAACATTAAACAACTATGGCTACACCTTC.

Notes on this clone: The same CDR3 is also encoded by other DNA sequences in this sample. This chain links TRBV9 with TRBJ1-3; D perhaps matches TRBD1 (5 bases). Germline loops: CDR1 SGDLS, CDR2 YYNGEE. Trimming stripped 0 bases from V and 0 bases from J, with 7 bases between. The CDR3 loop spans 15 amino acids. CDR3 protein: CASSVVGGSGNTIYF. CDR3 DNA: TGTGCCAGCAGCGTAGTGGGGGGCTCTGGAAACACCATATATTTT. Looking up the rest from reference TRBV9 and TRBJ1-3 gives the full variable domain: DSGVTQTPKHLITATGQRVTLRCSPRSGDLSVYWYQQSLDQGLQFLIQYYNGEERAKGNILERFSAQQFPDLHSELNLSSLELGDSALYFCASSVVGGSGNTIYFGEGSWLTVV.

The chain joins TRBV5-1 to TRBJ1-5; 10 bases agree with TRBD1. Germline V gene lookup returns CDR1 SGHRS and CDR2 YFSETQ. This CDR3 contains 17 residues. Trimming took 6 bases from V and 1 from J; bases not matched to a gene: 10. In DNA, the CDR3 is TGCGCCAGCACCTCCGGGACAGGGGCAGCAAGCAATCAGCCCCAGCATTTT. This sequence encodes CASTSGTGAASNQPQHF.

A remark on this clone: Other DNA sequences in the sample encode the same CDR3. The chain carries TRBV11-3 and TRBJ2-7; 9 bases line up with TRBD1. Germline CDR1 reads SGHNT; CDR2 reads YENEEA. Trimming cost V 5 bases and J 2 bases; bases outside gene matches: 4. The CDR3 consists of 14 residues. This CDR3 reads CASSPRQGAYEQYF. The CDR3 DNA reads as TGTGCCAGCAGCCCAAGACAGGGGGCCTACGAGCAGTACTTC.

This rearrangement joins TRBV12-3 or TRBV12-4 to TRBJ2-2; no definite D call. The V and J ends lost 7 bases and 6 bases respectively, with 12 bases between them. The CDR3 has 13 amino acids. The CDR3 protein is CASKLDSAGELFF. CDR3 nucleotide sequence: TGTGCCAGCAAACTCGATTCAGCCGGGGAGCTGTTTTTT.

CDR3 region: CASGGFTSTDTQYF. CDR3 nucleotide sequence: TGTGCCTCAGGAGGGTTTACTAGCACAGATACGCAGTATTTT. The chain employs TRBV19 and TRBJ2-3; D is possibly TRBD2 (6 bases). V lost 11 bases and J lost 0, with 15 bases in between. The germline CDR1 and CDR2 sequences are LNHDA and SQIVND (reference sequence). The CDR3 spans 14 residues.

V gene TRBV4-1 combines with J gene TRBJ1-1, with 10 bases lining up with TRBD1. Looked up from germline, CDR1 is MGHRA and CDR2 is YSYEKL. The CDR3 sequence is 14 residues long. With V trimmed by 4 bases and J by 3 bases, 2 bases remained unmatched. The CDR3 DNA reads TGCGCCAGCAGCCGGACAGGGGGGGACACTGAAGCTTTCTTT. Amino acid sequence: CASSRTGGDTEAFF.

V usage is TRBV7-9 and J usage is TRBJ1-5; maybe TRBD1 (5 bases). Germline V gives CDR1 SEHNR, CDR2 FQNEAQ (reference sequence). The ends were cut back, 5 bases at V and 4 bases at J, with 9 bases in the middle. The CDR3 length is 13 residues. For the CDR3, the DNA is TGTGCCAGCAGCGCGCCAGGGAATCAGCCCCAGCATTTT. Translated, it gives CASSAPGNQPQHF.

CDR3 sequence (DNA): TGTGCCAGCAGTCCGCCGAGACAGGGTATGGGAAATCAGCCCCAGCATTTT. The encoded protein is CASSPPRQGMGNQPQHF. The V call is TRBV28, the J call TRBJ1-5, with TRBD1 matching 7 bases. The CDR3 has 17 residues. Germline values: CDR1 MDHEN, CDR2 SYDVKM. Germline trimming cut 5 bases from V and 4 bases from J; bases unmatched to any gene: 14.

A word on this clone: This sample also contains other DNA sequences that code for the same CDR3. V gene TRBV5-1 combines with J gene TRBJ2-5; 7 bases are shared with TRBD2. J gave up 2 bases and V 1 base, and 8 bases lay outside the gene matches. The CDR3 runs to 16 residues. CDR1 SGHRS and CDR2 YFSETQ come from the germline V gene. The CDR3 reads CASSLRSAGDQETQYF. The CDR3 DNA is TGCGCCAGCAGCTTGAGGAGCGCGGGGGATCAAGAGACCCAGTACTTC. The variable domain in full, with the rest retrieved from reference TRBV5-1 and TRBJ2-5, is KAGVTQTPRYLIKTRGQQVTLSCSPISGHRSVSWYQQTPGQGLQFLFEYFSETQRNKGNFPGRFSGRQFSNSRSEMNVSTLELGDSALYLCASSLRSAGDQETQYFGPGTRLLVL.

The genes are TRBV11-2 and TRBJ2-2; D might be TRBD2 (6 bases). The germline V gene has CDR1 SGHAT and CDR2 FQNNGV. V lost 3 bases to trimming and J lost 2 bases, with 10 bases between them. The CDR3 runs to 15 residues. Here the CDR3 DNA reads TGTGCCAGCAGCTTCAGGACTACTAACACCGGGGAGCTGTTTTTT. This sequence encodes CASSFRTTNTGELFF.

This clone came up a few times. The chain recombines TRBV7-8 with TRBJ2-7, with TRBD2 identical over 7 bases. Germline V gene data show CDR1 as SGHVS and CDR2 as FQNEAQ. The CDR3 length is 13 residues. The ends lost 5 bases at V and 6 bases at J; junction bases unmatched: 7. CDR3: CASSPGGWSEQYF. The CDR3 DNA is TGTGCCAGCAGCCCGGGGGGATGGAGCGAGCAGTACTTC. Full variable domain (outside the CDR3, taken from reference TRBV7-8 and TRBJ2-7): GAGVSQSPRYKVAKRGQDVALRCDPISGHVSLFWYQQALGQGPEFLTYFQNEAQLDKSGLPSDRFFAERPEGSVSTLKIQRTQQEDSAVYLCASSPGGWSEQYFGPGTRLTVT.

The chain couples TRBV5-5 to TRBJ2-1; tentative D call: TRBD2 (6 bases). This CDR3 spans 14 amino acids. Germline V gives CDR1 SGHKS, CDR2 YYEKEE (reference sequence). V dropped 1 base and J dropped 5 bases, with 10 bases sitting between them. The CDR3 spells CASSLMGGDNEQFF. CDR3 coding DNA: TGTGCCAGCAGCTTGATGGGCGGGGACAATGAGCAGTTCTTC.

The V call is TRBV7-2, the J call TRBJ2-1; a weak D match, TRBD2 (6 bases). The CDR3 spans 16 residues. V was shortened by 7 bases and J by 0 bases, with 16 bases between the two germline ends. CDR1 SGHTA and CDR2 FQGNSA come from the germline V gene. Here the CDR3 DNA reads TGTGCCAGCACTAAACCCCGGGGGATCTCCTACAATGAGCAGTTCTTC. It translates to CASTKPRGISYNEQFF. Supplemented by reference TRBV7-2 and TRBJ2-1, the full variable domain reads GAGVSQSPSNKVTEKGKDVELRCDPISGHTALYWYRQSLGQGLEFLIYFQGNSAPDKSGLPSDRFSAERTGGSVSTLTIQRTQQEDSAVYLCASTKPRGISYNEQFFGPGTRLTVL.

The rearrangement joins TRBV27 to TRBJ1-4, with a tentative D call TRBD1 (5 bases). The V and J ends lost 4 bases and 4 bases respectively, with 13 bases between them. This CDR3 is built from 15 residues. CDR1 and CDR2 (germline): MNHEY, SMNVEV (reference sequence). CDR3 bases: TGTGCCAGCAGTTCCTGGGGGGGAGGTAATGAAAAACTGTTTTTT. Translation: CASSSWGGGNEKLFF. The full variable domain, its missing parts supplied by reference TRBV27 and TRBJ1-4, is EAQVTQNPRYLITVTGKKLTVTCSQNMNHEYMSWYRQDPGLGLRQIYYSMNVEVTDKGDVPEGYKVSRKEKRNFPLILESPSPNQTSLYFCASSSWGGGNEKLFFGSGTQLSVL.

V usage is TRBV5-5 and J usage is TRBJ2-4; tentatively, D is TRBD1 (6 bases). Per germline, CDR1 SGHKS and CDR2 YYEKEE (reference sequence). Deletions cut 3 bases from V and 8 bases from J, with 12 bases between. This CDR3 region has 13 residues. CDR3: CASSWMDSDIQYF. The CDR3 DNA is TGTGCCAGCAGCTGGATGGACAGTGACATTCAGTACTTC.

The CDR3: CATKNTEAFF. The CDR3, as DNA: TGTGCCACTAAGAACACTGAAGCTTTCTTT. The genes are TRBV15 and TRBJ1-1, with unresolved D. CDR1 is LNHNV and CDR2 is YYDKDF in the germline V gene (reference sequence). CDR3 length equals 10 residues. Trimming left V 9 bases short and J 1 base short, with 3 bases between.

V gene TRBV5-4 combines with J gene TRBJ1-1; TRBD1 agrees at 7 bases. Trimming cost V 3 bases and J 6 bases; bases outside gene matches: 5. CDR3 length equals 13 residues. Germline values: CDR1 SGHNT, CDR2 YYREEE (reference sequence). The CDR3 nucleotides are TGTGCCAGCAGCTCGCCGGGACAGCCTGAAGCTTTCTTT. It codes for CASSSPGQPEAFF.

The CDR3 region is CASSQDWGLGSYNEQFF. CDR3 DNA: TGCGCCAGCAGCCAAGATTGGGGGCTGGGTTCCTACAATGAGCAGTTCTTC. The V gene is TRBV4-3, the J gene TRBJ2-1, with D possibly being TRBD1 (6 bases). The CDR3 consists of 17 residues. The ends were cut back, 0 bases at V and 1 base at J, with 13 bases in the middle. Germline V gene data show CDR1 as LGHNA and CDR2 as YSLEER.